The rows below give T cell receptor beta chains drawn from one sample of a study of identifying expanded T cells in peripheral blood. Sequencing was performed with immunoSEQ multiplex PCR; in TCRdb, only in-frame clones are kept and a portion is missing. The sample carries approximately 100,000 clones, around nine tenths recorded once. The specimen sequenced was blood. All receptors come from a person aged 18 to 75 in good health. CDR3s include the opening cysteine and the closing phenylalanine or tryptophan. A D gene is named only where the DNA matches it firmly. Only some rows state a clone size, as once, few, many or a class for expanded clones.

>TRBJ2-1|once|TRBV18|.
CASSPPSAGADNEQFF
TGTGCCAGCTCACCACCTTCGGCGGGGGCGGACAATGAGCAGTTCTTC
>TRBJ1-3|.|TRBV5-5|TRBD1
CASSLDRGAGNTIYF
TGTGCCAGCAGCTTGGACAGGGGAGCTGGAAACACCATATATTTT
>TRBJ2-1|.|TRBV5-3|.
CARSPRSRGEQFF
TGTGCCAGAAGCCCTCGGAGCCGGGGTGAGCAGTTCTTC
>TRBJ1-5|.|TRBV28|.
CASSFSFLRSEPQHF
TGTGCCAGCAGTTTCTCTTTCCTGAGATCGGAGCCCCAGCATTTT
>TRBJ2-3|.|TRBV4-3|TRBD2
CASSQEAGGATQYF
TGCGCCAGCAGCCAAGAGGCGGGGGGGGCTACGCAGTATTTT
>TRBJ2-7|.|TRBV6-6|.
CASSLTEGRQYF
TGTGCCAGCAGTTTAACCGAAGGACGTCAGTACTTC
>TRBJ2-7|.|TRBV7-6|.
CASSLAGPYEQYF
TGTGCCAGCAGCTTGGCGGGGCCATACGAGCAGTACTTC
>TRBJ1-5|few|TRBV19|.
CASSILSYSNQPQHF
TGTGCCAGTAGTATTCTCAGTTATAGCAATCAGCCCCAGCATTTT
>TRBJ2-7|.|TRBV19|TRBD2
CASKVQRGDYEQYF
TGTGCCAGTAAGGTCCAGCGGGGGGACTACGAGCAGTACTTC
>TRBJ1-6|few|TRBV19|TRBD1
CASSRTLATGALGSYNSPLHF
TGTGCCAGTAGTAGGACCCTTGCGACAGGGGCGCTAGGGTCCTATAATTCACCCCTCCACTTT
>TRBJ1-2|.|TRBV7-2|.
CASRKARSIRDYGYTF
TGTGCCAGCAGAAAAGCCAGGTCCATTAGGGACTATGGCTACACCTTC
>TRBJ1-6|.|TRBV7-2|.
CASSPSGVYNSPLHF
TGTGCCAGCAGCCCCAGCGGGGTGTATAATTCACCCCTCCACTTT
>TRBJ2-3|.|TRBV5-1|.
CASSPPWPAMDTQYF
TGCGCCAGCAGCCCACCCTGGCCCGCTATGGATACGCAGTATTTT
>TRBJ2-1|.|TRBV6-5|.
CASSLALATDNEQFF
TGTGCCAGCAGCCTGGCTCTAGCGACCGACAATGAGCAGTTCTTC
>TRBJ2-1|.|TRBV6-1|TRBD1
CASRTGQHNEQFF
TGTGCCAGCAGAACGGGACAGCACAATGAGCAGTTCTTC
>TRBJ2-5|.|TRBV19|TRBD1
CASSLRLQGGLETQYF
TGTGCCAGTAGCCTACGATTACAGGGGGGACTAGAGACCCAGTACTTC
>TRBJ2-3|.|TRBV5-1|.
CASSLAPGSLDTQYF
TGCGCCAGCAGCTTGGCGCCAGGGTCGTTAGATACGCAGTATTTT